This entry describes one T cell receptor beta chain. The data were obtained in a study of cytomegalovirus exposure and HLA in healthy donors. This PCR relied on a set of 60 Vbeta primers and 13 Jbeta primers. TCRdb keeps only in-frame clones here, not all; method: immunoSEQ multiplex PCR. The table shows roughly 180,000 clones, with about four fifths occurring only once. The CDR3 contains 12 residues. The germline CDR1 and CDR2 sequences are MNHEY and SVGAGI. Trimming cost V 6 bases and J 4 bases, with 9 bases left between them. Sequenced material: PBMCs. This sequence was found in a female donor in good health and CMV-seronegative. The chain combines TRBV6-5 with TRBJ2-5; D possibly corresponds to TRBD1 (5 bases). Here the CDR3 reads CASRTTGETQYF. For the CDR3, the DNA is TGTGCCAGCAGGACCACAGGAGAGACCCAGTACTTC.